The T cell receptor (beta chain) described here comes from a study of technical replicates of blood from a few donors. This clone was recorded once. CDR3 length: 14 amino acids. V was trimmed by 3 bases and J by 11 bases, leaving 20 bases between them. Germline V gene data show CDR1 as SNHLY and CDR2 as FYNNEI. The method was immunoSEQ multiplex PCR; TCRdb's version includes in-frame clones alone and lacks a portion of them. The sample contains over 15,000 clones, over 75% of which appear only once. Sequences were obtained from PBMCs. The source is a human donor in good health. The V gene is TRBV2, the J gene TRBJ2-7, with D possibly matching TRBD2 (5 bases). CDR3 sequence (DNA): TGTGCCAGCAGTGAGAGGCTAGCCCCAGGCGGAAAGTACTTC. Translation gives CASSERLAPGGKYF.